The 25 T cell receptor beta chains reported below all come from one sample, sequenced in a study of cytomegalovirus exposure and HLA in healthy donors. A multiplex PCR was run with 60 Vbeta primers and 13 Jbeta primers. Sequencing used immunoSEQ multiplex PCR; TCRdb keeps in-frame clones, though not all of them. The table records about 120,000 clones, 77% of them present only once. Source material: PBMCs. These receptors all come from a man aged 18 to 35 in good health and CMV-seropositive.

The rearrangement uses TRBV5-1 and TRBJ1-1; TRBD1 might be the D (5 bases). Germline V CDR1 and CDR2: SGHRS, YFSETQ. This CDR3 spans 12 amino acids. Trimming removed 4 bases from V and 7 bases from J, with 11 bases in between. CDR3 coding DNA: TGCGCCAGCAGCATGGAGGGGTATGAAGCTTTCTTT. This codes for CASSMEGYEAFF.

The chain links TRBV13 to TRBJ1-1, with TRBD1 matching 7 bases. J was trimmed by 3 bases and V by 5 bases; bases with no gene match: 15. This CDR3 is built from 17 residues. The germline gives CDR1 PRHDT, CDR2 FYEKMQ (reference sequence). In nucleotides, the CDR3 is TGTGCCAGCAGCGCGGGACAGAATAATAGAAAGGACACTGAAGCTTTCTTT. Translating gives CASSAGQNNRKDTEAFF.

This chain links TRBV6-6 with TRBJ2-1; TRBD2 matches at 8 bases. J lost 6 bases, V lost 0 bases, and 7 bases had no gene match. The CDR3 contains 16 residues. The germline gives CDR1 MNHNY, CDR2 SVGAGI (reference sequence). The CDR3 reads CASSYSISGERNEQFF. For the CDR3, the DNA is TGTGCCAGCAGTTACTCGATTAGCGGGGAACGCAATGAGCAGTTCTTC.

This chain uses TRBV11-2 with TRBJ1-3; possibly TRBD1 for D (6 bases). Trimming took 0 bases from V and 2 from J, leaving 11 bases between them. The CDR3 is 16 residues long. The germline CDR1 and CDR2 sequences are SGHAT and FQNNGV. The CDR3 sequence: CASSLDRSGAGNTIYF. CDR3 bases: TGTGCCAGCAGCTTAGATCGGTCAGGGGCTGGAAACACCATATATTTT. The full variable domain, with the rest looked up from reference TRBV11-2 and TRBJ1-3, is EAGVAQSPRYKIIEKRQSVAFWCNPISGHATLYWYQQILGQGPKLLIQFQNNGVVDDSQLPKDRFSAERLKGVDSTLKIQPAKLEDSAVYLCASSLDRSGAGNTIYFGEGSWLTVV.

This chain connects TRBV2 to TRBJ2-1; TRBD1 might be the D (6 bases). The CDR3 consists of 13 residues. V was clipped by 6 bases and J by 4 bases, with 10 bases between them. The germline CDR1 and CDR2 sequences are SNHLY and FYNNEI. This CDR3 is CASRTDRYNEQFF. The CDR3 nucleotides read TGTGCCAGCAGAACCGACAGGTACAATGAGCAGTTCTTC.

CDR3 protein: CASSFRLAGGDEQFF. The CDR3, as DNA: TGTGCCAGCAGCTTCCGACTAGCGGGAGGGGATGAGCAGTTCTTC. The chain combines TRBV11-2 with TRBJ2-1, with 14 bases fitting TRBD2. Germline V lookup: CDR1 SGHAT, CDR2 FQNNGV. Unmatched junction bases numbered 3, after V lost 3 bases and J lost 8 bases. The CDR3 spans 15 residues.

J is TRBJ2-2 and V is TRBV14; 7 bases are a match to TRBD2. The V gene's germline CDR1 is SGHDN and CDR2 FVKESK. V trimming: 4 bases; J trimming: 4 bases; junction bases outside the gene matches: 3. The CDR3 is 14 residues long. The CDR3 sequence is CASSPGRFTGELFF. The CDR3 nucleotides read TGTGCCAGCAGCCCCGGGAGGTTCACCGGGGAGCTGTTTTTT.

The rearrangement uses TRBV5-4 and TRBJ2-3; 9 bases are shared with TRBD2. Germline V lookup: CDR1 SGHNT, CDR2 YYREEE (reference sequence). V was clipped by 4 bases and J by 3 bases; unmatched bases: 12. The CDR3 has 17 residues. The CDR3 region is CASSVRLSAGGTDTQYF. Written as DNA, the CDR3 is TGTGCCAGCAGCGTCAGACTGAGCGCGGGGGGGACAGATACGCAGTATTTT.

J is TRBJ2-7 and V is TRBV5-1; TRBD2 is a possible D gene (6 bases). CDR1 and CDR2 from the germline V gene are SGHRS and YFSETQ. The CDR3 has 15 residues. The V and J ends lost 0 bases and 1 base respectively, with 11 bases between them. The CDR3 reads CASSLGGSGSYEQYF. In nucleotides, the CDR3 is TGCGCCAGCAGCTTGGGTGGTAGCGGATCCTACGAGCAGTACTTC.

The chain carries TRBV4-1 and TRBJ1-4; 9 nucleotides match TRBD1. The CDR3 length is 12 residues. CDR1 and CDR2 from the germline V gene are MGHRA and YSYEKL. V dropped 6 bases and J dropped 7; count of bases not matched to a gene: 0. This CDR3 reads CASRDRGEKLFF. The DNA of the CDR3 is TGCGCCAGCAGGGACAGGGGTGAAAAACTGTTTTTT.

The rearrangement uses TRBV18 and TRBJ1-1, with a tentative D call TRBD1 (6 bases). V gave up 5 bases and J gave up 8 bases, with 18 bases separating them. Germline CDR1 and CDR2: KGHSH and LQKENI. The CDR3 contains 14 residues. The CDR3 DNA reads TGTGCCAGCTCAACAATCGACAGGAAAGGGGAAGCTTTCTTT. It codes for CASSTIDRKGEAFF. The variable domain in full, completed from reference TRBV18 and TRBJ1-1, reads NAGVMQNPRHLVRRRGQEARLRCSPMKGHSHVYWYRQLPEEGLKFMVYLQKENIIDESGMPKERFSAEFPKEGPSILRIQQVVRGDSAAYFCASSTIDRKGEAFFGQGTRLTVV.

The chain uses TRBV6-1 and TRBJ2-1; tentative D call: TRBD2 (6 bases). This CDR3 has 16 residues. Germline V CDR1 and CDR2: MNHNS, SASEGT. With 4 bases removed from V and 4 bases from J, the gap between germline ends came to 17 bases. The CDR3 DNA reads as TGTGCCAGCAGTGGCGCCCGGGACTCCATTTACAATGAGCAGTTCTTC. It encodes CASSGARDSIYNEQFF.

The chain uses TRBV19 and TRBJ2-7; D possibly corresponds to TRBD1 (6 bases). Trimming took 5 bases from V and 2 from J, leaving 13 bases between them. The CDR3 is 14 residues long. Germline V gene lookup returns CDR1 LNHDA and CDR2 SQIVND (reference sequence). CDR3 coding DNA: TGTGCCAGTAGTTCTACCGGGACACCCTACGAGCAGTACTTC. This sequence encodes CASSSTGTPYEQYF.

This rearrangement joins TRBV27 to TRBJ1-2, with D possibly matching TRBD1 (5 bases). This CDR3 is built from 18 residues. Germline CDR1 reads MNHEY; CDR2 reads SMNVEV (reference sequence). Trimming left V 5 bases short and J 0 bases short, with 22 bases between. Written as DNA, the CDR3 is TGTGCCAGCAGTCCCGGACACCACGCTGGGGTACCTAACTATGGCTACACCTTC. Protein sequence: CASSPGHHAGVPNYGYTF.

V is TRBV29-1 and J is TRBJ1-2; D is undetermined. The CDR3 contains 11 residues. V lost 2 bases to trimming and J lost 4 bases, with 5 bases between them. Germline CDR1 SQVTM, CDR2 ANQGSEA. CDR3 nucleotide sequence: TGCAGCGTTGAAATGGCCTATGGCTACACCTTC. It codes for CSVEMAYGYTF.

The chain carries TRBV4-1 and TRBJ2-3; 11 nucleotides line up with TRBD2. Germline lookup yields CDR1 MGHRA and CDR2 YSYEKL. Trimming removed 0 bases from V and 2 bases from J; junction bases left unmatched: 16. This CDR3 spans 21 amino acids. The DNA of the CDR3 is TGCGCCAGCAGCCAAGAAGAGGGTCCGCCGGGACTAGCGGTAAACACAGATACGCAGTATTTT. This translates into CASSQEEGPPGLAVNTDTQYF.

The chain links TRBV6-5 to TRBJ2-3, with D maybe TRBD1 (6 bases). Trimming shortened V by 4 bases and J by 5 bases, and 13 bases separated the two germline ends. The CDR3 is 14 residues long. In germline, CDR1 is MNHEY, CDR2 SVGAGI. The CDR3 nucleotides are TGTGCCAGCAGTTGGGGACAAGTAGGAGATACGCAGTATTTT. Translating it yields CASSWGQVGDTQYF.

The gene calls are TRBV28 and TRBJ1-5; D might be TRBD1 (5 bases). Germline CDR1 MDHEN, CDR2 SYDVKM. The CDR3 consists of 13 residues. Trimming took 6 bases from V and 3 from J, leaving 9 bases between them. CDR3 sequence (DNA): TGTGCCAGCAGGGGAGGGGTCAATCAGCCCCAGCATTTT. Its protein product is CASRGGVNQPQHF.

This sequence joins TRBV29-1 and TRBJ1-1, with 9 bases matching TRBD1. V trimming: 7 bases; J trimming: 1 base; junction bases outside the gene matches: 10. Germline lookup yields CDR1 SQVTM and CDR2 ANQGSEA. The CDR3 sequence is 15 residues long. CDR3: CSGLQTGGKNTEAFF. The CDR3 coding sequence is TGCAGCGGCCTCCAGACAGGGGGAAAGAACACTGAAGCTTTCTTT.

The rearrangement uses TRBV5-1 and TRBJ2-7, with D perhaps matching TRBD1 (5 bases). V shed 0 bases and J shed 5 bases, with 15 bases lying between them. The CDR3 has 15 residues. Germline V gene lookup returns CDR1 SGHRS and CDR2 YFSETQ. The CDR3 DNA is TGCGCCAGCAGCTTGGGGGGCACTCTAGGTGACGAGCAGTACTTC. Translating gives CASSLGGTLGDEQYF.

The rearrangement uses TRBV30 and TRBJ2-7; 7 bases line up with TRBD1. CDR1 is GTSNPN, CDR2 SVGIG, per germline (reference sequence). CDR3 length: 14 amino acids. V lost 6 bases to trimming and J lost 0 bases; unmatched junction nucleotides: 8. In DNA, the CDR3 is TGTGCCTGTCATCCGGGACAGCTCTCCTACGAGCAGTACTTC. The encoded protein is CACHPGQLSYEQYF.

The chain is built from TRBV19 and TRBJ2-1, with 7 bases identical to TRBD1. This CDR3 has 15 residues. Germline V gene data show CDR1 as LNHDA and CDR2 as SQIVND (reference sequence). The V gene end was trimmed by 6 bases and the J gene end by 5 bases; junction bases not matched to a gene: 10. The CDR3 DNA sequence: TGTGCCAGTAGGGGATTTGGGACAGTTAACAATGAGCAGTTCTTC. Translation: CASRGFGTVNNEQFF.

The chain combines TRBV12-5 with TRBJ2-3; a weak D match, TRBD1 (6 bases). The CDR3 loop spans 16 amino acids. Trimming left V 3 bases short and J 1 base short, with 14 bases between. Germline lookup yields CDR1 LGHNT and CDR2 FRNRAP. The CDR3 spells CASGLQGVLGTDTQYF. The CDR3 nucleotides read TGTGCTAGTGGTTTACAGGGTGTATTGGGCACAGATACGCAGTATTTT. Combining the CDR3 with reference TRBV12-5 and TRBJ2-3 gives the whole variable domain DARVTQTPRHKVTEMGQEVTMRCQPILGHNTVFWYRQTMMQGLELLAYFRNRAPLDDSGMPKDRFSAEMPDATLATLKIQPSEPRDSAVYFCASGLQGVLGTDTQYFGPGTRLTVL.

CDR3 in DNA: TGTGCCAGCAGTGAAGAAATGACAGGGGGCCGAATGTCTTTCTTT. The encoded protein is CASSEEMTGGRMSFF. The chain is built from TRBV6-1 and TRBJ1-1, with 10 bases lining up with TRBD1. The CDR3 consists of 15 residues. The V and J ends lost 1 base and 12 bases, in that order; junction bases with no gene match: 11. The germline V gene encodes CDR1 MNHNS and CDR2 SASEGT.

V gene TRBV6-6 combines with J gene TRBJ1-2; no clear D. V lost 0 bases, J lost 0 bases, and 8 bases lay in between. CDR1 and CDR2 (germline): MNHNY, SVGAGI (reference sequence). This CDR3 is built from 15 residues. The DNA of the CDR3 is TGTGCCAGCAGTTACTCGGGCAGGACTAACTATGGCTACACCTTC. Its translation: CASSYSGRTNYGYTF.